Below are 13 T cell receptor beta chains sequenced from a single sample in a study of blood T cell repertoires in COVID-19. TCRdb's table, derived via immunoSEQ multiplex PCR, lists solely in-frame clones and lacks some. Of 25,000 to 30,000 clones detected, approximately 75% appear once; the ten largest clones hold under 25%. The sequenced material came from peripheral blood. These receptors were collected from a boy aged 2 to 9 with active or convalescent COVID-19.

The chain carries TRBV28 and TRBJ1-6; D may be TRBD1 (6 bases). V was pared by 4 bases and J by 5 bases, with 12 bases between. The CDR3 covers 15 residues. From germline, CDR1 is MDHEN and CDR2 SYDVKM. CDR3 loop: CASSSKQGHNSPLHF. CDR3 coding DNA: TGTGCCAGCAGTTCGAAACAGGGCCATAATTCACCCCTCCACTTT.

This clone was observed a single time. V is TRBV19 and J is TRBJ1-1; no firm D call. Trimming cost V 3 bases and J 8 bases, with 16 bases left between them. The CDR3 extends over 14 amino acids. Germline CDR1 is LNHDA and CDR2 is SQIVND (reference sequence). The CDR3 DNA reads TGTGCCAGTAGTATTGCGGGAGGCTCTTCGGAAGCTTTCTTT. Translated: CASSIAGGSSEAFF.

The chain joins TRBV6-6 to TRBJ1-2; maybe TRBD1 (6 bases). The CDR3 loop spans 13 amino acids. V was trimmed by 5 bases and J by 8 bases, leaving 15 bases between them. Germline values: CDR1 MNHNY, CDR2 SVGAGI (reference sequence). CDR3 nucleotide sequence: TGTGCCAGCAGTCCCCAGGGGACGTCCGGCTACACCTTC. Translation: CASSPQGTSGYTF.

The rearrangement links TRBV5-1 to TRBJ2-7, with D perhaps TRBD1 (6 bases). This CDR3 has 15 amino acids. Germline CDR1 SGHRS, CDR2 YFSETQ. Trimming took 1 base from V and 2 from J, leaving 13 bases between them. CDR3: CASSLTDRWPYEQYF. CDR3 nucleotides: TGCGCCAGCAGCTTGACCGACAGGTGGCCCTACGAGCAGTACTTC.

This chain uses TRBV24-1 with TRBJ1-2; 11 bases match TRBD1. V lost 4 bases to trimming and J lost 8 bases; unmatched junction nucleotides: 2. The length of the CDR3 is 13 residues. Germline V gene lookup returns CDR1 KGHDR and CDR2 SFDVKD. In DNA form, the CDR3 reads TGTGCCACCAGTGAGCGGACAGGGGGCGGCTACACCTTC. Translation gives CATSERTGGGYTF.

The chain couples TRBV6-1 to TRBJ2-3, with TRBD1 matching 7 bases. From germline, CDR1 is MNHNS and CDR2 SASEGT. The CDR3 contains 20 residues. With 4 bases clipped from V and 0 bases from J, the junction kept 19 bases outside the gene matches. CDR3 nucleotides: TGTGCCAGCAGTGGGACGGGTCCTGAGGGGGCAGGTTGGAGCACAGATACGCAGTATTTT. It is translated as CASSGTGPEGAGWSTDTQYF.

CDR3 residues: CASNRGLAKNIQYF. CDR3 in DNA: TGTGCCAGTAACAGGGGGCTAGCCAAAAACATTCAGTACTTC. V and J are TRBV6-5 and TRBJ2-4; TRBD1 aligns across 9 bases. The junction had 3 bases not matched to a gene; V was cut back by 9 bases and J by 0 bases. The CDR3 sequence is 14 residues long. CDR1 is MNHEY, CDR2 SVGAGI, per germline.

The CDR3 DNA reads TGTGCCATCGGTACCCGCCAGGCGAACACCGGGGAGCTGTTTTTT. Encoded protein: CAIGTRQANTGELFF. The chain employs TRBV10-3 and TRBJ2-2; no clear D. This CDR3 is 15 amino acids long. Germline lookup yields CDR1 ENHRY and CDR2 SYGVKD. V lost 8 bases, J lost 0 bases, and 13 bases lay in between.

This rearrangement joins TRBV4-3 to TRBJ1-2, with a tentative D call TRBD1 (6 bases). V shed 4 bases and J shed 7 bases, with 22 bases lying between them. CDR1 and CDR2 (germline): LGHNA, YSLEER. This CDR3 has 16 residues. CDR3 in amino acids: CASSRNPQGRYGGYTF. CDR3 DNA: TGCGCCAGCAGCCGGAACCCCCAGGGGAGATATGGTGGCTACACCTTC.

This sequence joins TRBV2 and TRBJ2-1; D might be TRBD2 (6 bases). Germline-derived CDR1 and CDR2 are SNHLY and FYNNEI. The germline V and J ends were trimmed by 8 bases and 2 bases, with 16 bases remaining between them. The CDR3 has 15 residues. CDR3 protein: CASETGTLTYNEQFF. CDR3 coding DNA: TGTGCCAGCGAAACCGGGACTCTGACCTACAATGAGCAGTTCTTC.

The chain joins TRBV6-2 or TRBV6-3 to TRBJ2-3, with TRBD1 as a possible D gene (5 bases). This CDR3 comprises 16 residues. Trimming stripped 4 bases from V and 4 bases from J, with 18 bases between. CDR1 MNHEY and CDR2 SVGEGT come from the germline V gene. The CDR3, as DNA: TGTGCCAGCAGTTCAGGGTGGGATAGAAGTTCAGATACGCAGTATTTT. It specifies CASSSGWDRSSDTQYF.

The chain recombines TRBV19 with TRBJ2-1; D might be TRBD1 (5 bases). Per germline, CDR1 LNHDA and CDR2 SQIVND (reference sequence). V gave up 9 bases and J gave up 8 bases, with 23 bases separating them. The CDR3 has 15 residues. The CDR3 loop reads CASTNLGVGPDEQFF. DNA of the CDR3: TGTGCCAGCACCAACCTAGGGGTCGGTCCGGATGAGCAGTTCTTC.

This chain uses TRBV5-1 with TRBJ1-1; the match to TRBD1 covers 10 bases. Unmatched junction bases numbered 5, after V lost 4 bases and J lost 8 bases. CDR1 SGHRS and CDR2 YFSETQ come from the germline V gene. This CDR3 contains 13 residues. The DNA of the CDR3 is TGCGCCAGCAGCCCCCGGGACAGGGGAGAAGCTTTCTTT. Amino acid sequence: CASSPRDRGEAFF.